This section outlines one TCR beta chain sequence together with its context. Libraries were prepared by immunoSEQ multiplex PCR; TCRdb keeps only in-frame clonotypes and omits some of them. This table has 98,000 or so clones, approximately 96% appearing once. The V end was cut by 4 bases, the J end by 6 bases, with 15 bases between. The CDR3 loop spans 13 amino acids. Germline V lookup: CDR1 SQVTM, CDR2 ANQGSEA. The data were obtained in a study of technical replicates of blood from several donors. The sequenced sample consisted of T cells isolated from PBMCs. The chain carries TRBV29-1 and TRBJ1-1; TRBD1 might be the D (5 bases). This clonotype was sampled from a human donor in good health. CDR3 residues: CSVGGQKGAEAFF. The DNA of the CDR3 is TGCAGCGTTGGAGGACAAAAAGGGGCTGAAGCTTTCTTT.